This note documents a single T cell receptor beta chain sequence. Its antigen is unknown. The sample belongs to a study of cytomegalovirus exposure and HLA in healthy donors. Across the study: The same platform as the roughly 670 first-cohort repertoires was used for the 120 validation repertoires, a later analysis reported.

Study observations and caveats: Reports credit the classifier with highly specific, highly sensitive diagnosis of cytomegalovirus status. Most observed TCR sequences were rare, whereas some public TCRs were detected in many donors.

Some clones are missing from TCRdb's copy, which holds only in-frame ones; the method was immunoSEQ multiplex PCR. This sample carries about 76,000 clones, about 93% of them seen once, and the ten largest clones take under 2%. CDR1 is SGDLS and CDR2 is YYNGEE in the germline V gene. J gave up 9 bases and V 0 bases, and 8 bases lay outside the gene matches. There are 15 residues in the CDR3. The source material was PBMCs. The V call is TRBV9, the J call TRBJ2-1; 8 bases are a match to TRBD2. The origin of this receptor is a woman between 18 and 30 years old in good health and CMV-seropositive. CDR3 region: CASSVEVSGNLEQFF. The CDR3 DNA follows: TGTGCCAGCAGCGTAGAGGTTAGCGGGAACCTTGAGCAGTTCTTC.